The T cell receptor beta chain described here comes from a study of blood T cell repertoires in COVID-19. Study-wide context: Collection of acute and convalescent COVID-19 samples took place in the United States, Italy and Spain. In each case, the material was cDNA or gDNA derived from T cells, B-cell-depleted T cells, or PBMCs.

The Seattle patients, enrolled during active infection, were followed longitudinally. Trimming pared 5 bases from V and 9 bases from J, leaving 8 bases between. The CDR3 spans 12 residues. Germline assignment: CDR1 SGHVS and CDR2 FNYEAQ. In the authors' methods: Quantification of nucleated cells was approximated via reference gene primer amplification. Libraries were prepared by immunoSEQ multiplex PCR; TCRdb keeps only in-frame clonotypes and omits some of them. Clone size and the V and J calls come from that table; the DNA yielded D and trimming. The sample contains 130,000 to 150,000 clones, around 75% of which appear only once.

This clonotype was obtained from a woman aged 70 to 79 with COVID-19, enrolled during active disease. The rearrangement joins TRBV7-6 to TRBJ1-6, with unresolved D. Sequenced: peripheral blood. In DNA, the CDR3 is TGTGCCAGCAGCCTCGTGAGTTCACCCCTCCACTTT. It encodes CASSLVSSPLHF.